Sequencing of this T cell receptor (beta chain) was carried out in a study of CD4 T cells in relation to SARS-CoV-2 and coronaviruses. In the study overall: Patient ages ranged from about 21 to 72, median 38. Study-wide results and caveats: In 55% to 75% of donors, memory CD4+ clonotypes crossrecognized SARS-CoV-2 and at least one common cold coronavirus spike.

Comment on this clone: Its antigen remains unidentified. Relative to the germline gene, one junction end is altered; a read error may explain this.

The data were produced by immunoSEQ multiplex PCR, yet TCRdb's version contains in-frame clones alone and is incomplete. Of tens of thousands of clones listed, roughly 85% are singletons. There are 13 residues in the CDR3. Germline CDR1 reads LNHDA; CDR2 reads SQIVND (reference sequence). About 10^5 naive or memory CD4+ cells were cultured with CEF peptides for under 12 days. The specimen sequenced was naive CD4+ T cells from PBMCs, cultured in vitro. Subset of the sample: naive CD4+ T cells isolated by negative enrichment. The clonotype originates from an adult with COVID-19. The rearrangement uses TRBV19 and TRBJ1-4, with TRBD1 as a possible D gene (6 bases). The CDR3 loop is CASSIGTGAESRF. The CDR3 DNA reads TGTGCCAGTAGTATCGGGACGGGGGCCGAGAGCCGGTTT.